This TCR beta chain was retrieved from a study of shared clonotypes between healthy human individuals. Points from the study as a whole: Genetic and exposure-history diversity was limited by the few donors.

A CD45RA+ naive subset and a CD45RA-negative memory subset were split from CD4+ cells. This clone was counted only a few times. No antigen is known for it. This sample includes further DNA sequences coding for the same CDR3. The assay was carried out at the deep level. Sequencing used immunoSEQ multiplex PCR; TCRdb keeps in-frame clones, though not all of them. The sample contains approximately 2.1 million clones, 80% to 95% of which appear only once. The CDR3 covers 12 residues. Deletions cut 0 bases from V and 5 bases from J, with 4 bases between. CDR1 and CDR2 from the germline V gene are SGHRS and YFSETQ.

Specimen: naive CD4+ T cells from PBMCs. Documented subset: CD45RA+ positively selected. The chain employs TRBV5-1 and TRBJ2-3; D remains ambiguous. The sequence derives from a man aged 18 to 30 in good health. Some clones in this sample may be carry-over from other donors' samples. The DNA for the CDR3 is TGCGCCAGCAGCTTGGCTTTAGATACGCAGTATTTT. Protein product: CASSLALDTQYF.